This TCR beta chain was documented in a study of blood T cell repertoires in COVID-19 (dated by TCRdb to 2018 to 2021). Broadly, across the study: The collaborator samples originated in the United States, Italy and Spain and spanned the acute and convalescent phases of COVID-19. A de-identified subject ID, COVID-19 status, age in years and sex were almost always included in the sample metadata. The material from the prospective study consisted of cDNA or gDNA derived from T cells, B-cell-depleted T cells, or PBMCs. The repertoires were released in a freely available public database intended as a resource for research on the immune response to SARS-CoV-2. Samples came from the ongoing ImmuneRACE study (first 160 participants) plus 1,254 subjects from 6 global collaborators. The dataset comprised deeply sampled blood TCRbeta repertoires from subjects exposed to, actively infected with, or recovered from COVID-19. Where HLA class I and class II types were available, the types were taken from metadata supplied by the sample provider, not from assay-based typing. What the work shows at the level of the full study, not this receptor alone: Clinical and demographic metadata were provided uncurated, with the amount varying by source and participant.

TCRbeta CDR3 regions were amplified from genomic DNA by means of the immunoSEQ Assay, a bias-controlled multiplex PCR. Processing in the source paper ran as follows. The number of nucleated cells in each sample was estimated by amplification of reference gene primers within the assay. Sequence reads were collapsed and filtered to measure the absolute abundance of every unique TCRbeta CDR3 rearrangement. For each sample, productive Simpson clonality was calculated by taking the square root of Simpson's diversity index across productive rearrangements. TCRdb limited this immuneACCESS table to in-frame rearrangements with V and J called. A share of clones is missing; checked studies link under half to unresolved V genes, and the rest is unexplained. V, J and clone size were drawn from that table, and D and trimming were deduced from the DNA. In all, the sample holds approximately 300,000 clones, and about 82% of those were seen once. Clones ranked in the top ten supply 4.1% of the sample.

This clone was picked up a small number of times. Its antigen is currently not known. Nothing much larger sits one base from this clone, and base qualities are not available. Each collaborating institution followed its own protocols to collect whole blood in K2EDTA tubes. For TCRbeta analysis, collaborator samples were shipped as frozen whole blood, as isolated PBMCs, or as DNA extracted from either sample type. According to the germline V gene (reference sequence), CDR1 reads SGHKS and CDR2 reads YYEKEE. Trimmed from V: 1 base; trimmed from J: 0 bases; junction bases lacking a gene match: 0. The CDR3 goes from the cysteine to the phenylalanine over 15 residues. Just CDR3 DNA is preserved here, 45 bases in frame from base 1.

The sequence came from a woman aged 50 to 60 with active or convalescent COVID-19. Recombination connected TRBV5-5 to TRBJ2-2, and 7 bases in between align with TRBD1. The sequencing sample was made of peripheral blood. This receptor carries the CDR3 CASSLTGANTGELFF. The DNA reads TGTGCCAGCAGCTTGACAGGGGCGAACACCGGGGAGCTGTTTTTT.